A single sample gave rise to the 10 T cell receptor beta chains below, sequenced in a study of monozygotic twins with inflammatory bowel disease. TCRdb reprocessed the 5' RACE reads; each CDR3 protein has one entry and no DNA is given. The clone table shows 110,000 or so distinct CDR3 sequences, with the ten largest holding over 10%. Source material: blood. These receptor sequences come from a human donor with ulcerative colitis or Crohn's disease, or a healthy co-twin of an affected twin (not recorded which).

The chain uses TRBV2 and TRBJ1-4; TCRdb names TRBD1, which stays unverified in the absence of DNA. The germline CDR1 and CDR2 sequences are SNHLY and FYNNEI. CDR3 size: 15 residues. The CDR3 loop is CASRALRDPQEKLFF.

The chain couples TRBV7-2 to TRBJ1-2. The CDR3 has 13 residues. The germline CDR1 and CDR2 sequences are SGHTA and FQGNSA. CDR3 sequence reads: CASSFRDSRGYTF.

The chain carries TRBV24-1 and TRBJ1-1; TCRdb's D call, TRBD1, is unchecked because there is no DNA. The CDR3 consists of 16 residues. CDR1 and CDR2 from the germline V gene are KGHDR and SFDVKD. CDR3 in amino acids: CATSDADRGSDTEAFF.

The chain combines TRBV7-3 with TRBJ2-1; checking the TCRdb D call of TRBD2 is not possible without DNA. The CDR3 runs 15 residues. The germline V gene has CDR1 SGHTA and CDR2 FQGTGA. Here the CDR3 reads CASSFLAGGTNEQFF.

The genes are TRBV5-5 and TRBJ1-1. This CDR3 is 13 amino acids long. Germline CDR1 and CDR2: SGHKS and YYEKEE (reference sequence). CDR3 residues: CASKKQLNTEAFF.

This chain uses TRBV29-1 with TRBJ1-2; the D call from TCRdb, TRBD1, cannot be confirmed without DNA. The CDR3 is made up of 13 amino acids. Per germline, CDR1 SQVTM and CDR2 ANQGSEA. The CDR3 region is CSVGTGVVYGYTF.

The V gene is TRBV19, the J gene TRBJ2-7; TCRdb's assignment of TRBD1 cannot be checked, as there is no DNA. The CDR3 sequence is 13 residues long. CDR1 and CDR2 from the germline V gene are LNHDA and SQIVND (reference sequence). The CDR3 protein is CASQHRDEYEQYF.

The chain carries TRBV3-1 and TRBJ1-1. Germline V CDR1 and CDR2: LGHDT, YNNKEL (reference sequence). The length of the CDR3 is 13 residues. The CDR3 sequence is CASSQAAYTEAFF.

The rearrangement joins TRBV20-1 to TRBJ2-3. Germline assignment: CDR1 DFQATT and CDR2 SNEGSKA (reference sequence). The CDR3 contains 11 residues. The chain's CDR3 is CSAGLSDTQYF.

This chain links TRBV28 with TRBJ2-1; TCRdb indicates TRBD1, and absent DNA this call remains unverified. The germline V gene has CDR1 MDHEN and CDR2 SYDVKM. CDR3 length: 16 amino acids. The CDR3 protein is CASSAPTGQRYNEQFF.